This T cell receptor beta chain derives from a study of T cells in Graves' hyperthyroidism and ophthalmopathy. Study overall: It was at initial diagnosis, before any treatment, that peripheral blood was collected.

The CDR3 spans 15 residues. V was clipped by 4 bases and J by 7 bases, with 17 bases between them. The germline V gene has CDR1 SGDLS and CDR2 YYNGEE. The hyperthyroidism patients had all been newly diagnosed, and their disease duration was under 2 months. Their ages ranged from 18 to 65 years. Lactation, pregnancy, other autoimmune disease or uncontrolled infection excluded patients. For the diagnoses, clinical symptoms, serum thyroxine and TRAb, thyroid ultrasound and orbital computed tomography were used. This clonotype was seen only a few times. Amplification targeted TCR beta CDR3 regions from RNA transcripts. The HTBI primer set was used in a first-round RT-PCR of the TCR CDR3. TCRdb re-derived calls from the multiplex PCR reads in MiXCR, one entry per CDR3 protein. This sample has around 200,000 distinct CDR3 sequences, with around 18% found just once.

The sequencing input was blood. The V gene is TRBV9, the J gene TRBJ1-4, with unresolved D. The sequence derives from a man aged 40-49 years with Graves' hyperthyroidism. The CDR3 here is CASSLSASKGEKLFF. The CDR3 DNA is TGTGCCAGCAGCCTCTCCGCGAGCAAGGGTGAAAAACTGTTTTTT.